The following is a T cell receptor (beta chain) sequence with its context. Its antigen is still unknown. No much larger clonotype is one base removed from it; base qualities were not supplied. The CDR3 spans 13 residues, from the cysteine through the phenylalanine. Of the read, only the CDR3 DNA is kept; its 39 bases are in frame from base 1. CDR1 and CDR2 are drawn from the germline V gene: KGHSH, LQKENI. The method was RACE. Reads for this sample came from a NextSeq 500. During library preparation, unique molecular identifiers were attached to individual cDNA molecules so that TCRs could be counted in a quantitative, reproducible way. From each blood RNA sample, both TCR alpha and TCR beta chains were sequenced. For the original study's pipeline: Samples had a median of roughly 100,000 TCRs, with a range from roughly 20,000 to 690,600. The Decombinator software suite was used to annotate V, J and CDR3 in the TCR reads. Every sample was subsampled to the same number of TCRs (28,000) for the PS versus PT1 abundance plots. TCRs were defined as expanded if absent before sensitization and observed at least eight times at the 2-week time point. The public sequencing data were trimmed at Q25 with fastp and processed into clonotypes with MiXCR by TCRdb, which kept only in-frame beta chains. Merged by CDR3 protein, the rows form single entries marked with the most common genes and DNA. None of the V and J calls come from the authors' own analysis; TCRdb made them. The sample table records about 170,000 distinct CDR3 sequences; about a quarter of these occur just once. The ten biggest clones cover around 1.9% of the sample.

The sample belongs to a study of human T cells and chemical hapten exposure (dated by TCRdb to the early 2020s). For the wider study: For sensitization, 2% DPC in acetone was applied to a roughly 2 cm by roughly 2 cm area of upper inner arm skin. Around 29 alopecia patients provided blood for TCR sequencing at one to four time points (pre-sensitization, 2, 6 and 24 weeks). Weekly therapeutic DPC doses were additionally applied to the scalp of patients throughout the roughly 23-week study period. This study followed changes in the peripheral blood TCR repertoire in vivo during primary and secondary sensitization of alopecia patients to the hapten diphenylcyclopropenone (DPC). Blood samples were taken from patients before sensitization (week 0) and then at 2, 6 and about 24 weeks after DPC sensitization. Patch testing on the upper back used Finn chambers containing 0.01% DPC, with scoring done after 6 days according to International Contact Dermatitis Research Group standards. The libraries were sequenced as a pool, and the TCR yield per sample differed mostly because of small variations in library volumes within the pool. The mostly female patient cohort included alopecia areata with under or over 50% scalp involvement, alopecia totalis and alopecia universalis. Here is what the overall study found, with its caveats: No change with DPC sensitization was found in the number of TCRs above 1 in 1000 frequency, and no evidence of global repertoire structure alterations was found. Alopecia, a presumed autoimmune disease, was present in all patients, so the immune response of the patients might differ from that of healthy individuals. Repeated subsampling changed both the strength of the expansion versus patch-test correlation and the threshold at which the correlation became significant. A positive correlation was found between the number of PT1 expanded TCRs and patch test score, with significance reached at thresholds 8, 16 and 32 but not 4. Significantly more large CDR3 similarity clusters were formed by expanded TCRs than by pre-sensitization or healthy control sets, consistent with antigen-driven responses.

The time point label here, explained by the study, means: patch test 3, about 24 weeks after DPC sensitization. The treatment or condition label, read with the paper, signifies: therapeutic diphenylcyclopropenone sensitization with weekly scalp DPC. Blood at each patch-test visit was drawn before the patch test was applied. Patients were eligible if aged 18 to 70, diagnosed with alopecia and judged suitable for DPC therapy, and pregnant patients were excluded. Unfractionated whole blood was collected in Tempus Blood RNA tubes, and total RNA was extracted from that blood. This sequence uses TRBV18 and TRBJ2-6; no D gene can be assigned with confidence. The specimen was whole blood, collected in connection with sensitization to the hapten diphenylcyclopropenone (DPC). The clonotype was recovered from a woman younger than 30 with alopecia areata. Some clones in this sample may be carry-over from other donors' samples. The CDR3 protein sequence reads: CATADSGANVLTF. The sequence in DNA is TGTGCAACGGCAGACTCTGGGGCCAACGTCCTGACTTTC.